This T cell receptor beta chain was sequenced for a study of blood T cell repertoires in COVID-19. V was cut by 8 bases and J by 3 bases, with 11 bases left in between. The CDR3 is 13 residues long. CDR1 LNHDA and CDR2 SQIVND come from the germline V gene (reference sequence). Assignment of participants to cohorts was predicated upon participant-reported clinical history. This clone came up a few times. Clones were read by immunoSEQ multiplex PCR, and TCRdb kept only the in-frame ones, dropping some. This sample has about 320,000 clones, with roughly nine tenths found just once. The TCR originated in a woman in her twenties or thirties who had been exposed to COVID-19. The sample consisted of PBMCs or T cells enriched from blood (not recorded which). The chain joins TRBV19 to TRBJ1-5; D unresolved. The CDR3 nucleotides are TGTGCCAGTCGAGCTAGCTTCAATCAGCCCCAGCATTTT. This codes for CASRASFNQPQHF.